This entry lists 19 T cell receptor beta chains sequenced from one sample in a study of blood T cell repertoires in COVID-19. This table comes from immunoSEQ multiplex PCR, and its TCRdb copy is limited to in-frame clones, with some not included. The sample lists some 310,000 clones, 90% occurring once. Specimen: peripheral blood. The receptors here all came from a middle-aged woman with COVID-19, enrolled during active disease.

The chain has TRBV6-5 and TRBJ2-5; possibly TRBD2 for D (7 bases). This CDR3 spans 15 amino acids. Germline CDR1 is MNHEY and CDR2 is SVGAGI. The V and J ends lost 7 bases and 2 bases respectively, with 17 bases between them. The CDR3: CASNWRGRGQETQYF. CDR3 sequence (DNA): TGTGCCAGCAACTGGAGGGGGAGGGGGCAAGAGACCCAGTACTTC.

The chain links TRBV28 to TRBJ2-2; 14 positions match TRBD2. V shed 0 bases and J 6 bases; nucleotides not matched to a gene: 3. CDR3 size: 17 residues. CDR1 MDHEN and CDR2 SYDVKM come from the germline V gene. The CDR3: CASSLWRGLAGAGELFF. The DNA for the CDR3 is TGTGCCAGCAGTTTATGGCGGGGACTAGCGGGGGCCGGGGAGCTGTTTTTT.

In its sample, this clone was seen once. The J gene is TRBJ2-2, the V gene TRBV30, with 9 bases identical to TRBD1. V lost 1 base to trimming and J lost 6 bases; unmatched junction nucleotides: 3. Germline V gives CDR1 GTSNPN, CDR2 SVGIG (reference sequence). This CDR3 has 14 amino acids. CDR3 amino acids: CAWSGGQGAGELFF. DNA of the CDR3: TGTGCCTGGAGTGGGGGACAGGGAGCCGGGGAGCTGTTTTTT.

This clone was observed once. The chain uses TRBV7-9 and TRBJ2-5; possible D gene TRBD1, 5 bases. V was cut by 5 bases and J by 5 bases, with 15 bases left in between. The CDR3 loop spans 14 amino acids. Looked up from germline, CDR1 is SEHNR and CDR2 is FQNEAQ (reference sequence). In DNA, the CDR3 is TGTGCCAGCAGCCCCCTTTCAGGGCCCGAGACCCAGTACTTC. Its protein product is CASSPLSGPETQYF.

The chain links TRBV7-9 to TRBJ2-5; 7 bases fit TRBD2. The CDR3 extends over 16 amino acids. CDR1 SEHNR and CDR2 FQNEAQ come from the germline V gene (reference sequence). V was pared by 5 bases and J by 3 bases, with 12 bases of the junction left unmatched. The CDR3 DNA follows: TGTGCCAGCAGCCCGACTGGTCCCCGGGGGGAAGAGACCCAGTACTTC. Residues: CASSPTGPRGEETQYF.

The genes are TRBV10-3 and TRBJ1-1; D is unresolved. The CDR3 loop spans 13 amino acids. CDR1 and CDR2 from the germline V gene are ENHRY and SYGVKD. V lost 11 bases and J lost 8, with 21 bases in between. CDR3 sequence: CAVLREPVREAFF. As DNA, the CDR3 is TGTGCCGTACTCCGGGAGCCCGTTCGGGAAGCTTTCTTT.

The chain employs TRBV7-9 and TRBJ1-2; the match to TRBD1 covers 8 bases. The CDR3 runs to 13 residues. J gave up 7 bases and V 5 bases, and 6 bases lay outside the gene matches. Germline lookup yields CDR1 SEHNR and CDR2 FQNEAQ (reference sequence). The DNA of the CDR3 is TGTGCCAGCAGCCCGGGACAGGCCTTTGGCTACACCTTC. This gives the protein CASSPGQAFGYTF.

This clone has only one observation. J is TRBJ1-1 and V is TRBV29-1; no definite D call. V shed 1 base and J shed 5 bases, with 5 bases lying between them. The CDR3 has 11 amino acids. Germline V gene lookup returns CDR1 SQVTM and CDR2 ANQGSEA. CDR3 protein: CSVEGRTEAFF. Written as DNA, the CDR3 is TGCAGCGTTGAAGGGAGAACTGAAGCTTTCTTT.

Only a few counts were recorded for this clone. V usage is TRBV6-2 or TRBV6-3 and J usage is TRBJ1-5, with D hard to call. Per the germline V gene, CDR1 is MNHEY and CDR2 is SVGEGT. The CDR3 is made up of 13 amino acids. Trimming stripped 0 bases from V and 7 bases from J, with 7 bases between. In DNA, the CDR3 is TGTGCCAGCAGTTACTCCCGGTTCCAGCCCCAGCATTTT. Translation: CASSYSRFQPQHF.

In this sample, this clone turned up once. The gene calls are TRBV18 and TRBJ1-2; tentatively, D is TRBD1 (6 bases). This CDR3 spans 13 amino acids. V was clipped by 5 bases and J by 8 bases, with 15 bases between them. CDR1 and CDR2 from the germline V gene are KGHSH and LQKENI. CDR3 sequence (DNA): TGTGCCAGCTCATCAGACAGGACGGGGGGCTACACCTTC. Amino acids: CASSSDRTGGYTF. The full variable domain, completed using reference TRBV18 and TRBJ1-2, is NAGVMQNPRHLVRRRGQEARLRCSPMKGHSHVYWYRQLPEEGLKFMVYLQKENIIDESGMPKERFSAEFPKEGPSILRIQQVVRGDSAAYFCASSSDRTGGYTFGSGTRLTVV.

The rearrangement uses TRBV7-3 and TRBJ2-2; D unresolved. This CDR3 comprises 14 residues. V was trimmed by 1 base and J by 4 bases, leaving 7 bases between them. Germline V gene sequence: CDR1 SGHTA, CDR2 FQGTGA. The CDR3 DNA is TGTGCCAGCAGCTTAATTACTGGCACCGGGGAGCTGTTTTTT. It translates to CASSLITGTGELFF.

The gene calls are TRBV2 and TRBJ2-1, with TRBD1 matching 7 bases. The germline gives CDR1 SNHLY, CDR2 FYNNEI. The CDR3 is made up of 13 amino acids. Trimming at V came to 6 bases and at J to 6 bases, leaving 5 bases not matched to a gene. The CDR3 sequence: CASRPTGPNEQFF. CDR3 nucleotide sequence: TGTGCCAGCAGACCGACAGGGCCCAATGAGCAGTTCTTC.

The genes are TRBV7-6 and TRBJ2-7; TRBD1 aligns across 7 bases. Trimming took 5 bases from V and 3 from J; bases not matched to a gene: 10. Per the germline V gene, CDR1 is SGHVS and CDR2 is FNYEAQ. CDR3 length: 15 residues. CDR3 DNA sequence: TGTGCCAGCAGCAGCCATTACAGGGGTGACTACGAGCAGTACTTC. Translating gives CASSSHYRGDYEQYF.

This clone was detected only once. The CDR3 sequence: CASSYDSAYGYTF. The CDR3 DNA reads as TGTGCCAGCAGTTACGACAGCGCCTATGGCTACACCTTC. V and J are TRBV6-6 and TRBJ1-2, with TRBD1 as a possible D gene (5 bases). There are 13 residues in the CDR3. Trimming took off 2 bases at V and 4 bases at J, with 8 bases between the two ends. In germline, CDR1 is MNHNY, CDR2 SVGAGI (reference sequence).

The CDR3 DNA follows: TGTGCCAGCAGCCTAGACAACACACGGGGGGACGACGGCTACACCTTC. The encoded protein is CASSLDNTRGDDGYTF. J is TRBJ1-2 and V is TRBV7-2, with D perhaps matching TRBD1 (5 bases). Germline loops: CDR1 SGHTA, CDR2 FQGNSA. This CDR3 contains 16 residues. V lost 5 bases and J 8 bases, leaving 24 bases between the germline ends.

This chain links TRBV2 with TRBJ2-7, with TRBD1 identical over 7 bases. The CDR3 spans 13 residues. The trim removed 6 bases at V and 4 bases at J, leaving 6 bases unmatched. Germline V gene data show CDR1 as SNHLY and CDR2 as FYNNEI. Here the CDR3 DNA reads TGTGCCAGCAGGGGCAACAGGGGTTACGAGCAGTACTTC. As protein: CASRGNRGYEQYF.

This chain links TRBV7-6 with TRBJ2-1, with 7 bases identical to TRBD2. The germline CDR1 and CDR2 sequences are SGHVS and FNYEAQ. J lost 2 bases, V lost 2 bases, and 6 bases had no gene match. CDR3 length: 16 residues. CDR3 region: CASSLPGSGTYNEQFF. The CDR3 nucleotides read TGTGCCAGCAGCTTACCTGGAAGCGGGACCTACAATGAGCAGTTCTTC. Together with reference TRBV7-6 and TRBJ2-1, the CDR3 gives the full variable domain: GAGVSQSPRYKVTKRGQDVALRCDPISGHVSLYWYRQALGQGPEFLTYFNYEAQQDKSGLPNDRFSAERPEGSISTLTIQRTEQRDSAMYRCASSLPGSGTYNEQFFGPGTRLTVL.

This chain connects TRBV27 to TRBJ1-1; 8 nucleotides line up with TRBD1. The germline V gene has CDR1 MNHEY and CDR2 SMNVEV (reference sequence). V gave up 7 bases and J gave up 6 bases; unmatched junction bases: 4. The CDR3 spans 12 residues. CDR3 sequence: CASMTGVAEAFF. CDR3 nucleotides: TGTGCCAGCATGACAGGGGTCGCTGAAGCTTTCTTT.

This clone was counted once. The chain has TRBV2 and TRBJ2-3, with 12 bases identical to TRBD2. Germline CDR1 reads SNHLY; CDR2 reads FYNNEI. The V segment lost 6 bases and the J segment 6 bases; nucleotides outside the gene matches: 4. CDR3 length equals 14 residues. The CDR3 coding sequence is TGTGCCAGCAGGGCCCTAGCGGGGGGGGATACGCAGTATTTT. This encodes CASRALAGGDTQYF.